This T cell receptor beta chain derives from a study of blood T cell repertoires in COVID-19. Study-wide context: Material from acute and convalescent COVID-19 was sourced from the United States, Italy and Spain. The analysed material was cDNA or gDNA that came from T cells, B-cell-depleted T cells, or PBMCs.

The table lists this clone with a few counts. Original analysis: The assay estimated nucleated cells by amplifying reference gene primers. Sequencing was performed with immunoSEQ multiplex PCR; in TCRdb, only in-frame clones are kept and a portion is missing. V, J and clone size are taken as reported in that table, and D and trimming were inferred from the DNA itself. The sample yields approximately 80,000 clones, roughly 78% seen once. Germline V gene data show CDR1 as MDHEN and CDR2 as SYDVKM. V gave up 3 bases and J gave up 10 bases, with 7 bases separating them. The CDR3 spans 12 residues. Sequenced input: peripheral blood. The genes are TRBV28 and TRBJ1-6; D is unresolved. The receptor was isolated from a man aged 55 to 70 with acute or convalescent COVID-19. In DNA, the CDR3 is TGTGCCAGCAGTTTGGGGAGGTCACCCCTCCACTTT. Translation: CASSLGRSPLHF. The full variable domain, its missing parts supplied by reference TRBV28 and TRBJ1-6, is DVKVTQSSRYLVKRTGEKVFLECVQDMDHENMFWYRQDPGLGLRLIYFSYDVKMKEKGDIPEGYSVSREKKERFSLILESASTNQTSMYLCASSLGRSPLHFGNGTRLTVT.